The clone carrying this T cell receptor beta chain was detected only once. Its cognate antigen is unknown. Other nucleotide sequences in the sample specify the same CDR3. It was into CD45RA+ naive and CD45RA-negative memory subsets that the CD4+ cells were split. Trimming left V 1 base short and J 1 base short, with 4 bases between. The CDR3 extends over 13 amino acids. The V gene's germline CDR1 is SGHTA and CDR2 FQGTGA. This entry belongs to a study of shared clonotypes between healthy human individuals. Regarding the study as a whole: Clonotypes shared by all four sorted-subset donors had higher generation probabilities than non-shared clonotypes. Richness estimates generally favored naive over memory subsets.

At a deep level, the assay was run. Repertoires were generated with immunoSEQ multiplex PCR, while TCRdb's copy carries only in-frame clones and drops some. Of around 1.5 million clones listed, 95% to 99% are singletons. Input material: naive CD4+ T cells sorted from blood. Subset defined: CD45RA+ positively selected. This clonotype originated in a man under 40 in good health. V usage is TRBV7-3 and J usage is TRBJ1-1; unclear D gene. In nucleotides, the CDR3 is TGTGCCAGCAGCTTAAGAGAGAACACTGAAGCTTTCTTT. Encoded protein: CASSLRENTEAFF.